This T cell receptor beta chain was sequenced in a study of blood T cells in healthy people across ages. This CDR3 region has 12 residues. Germline loops: CDR1 SQVTM, CDR2 ANQGSEA. Next came a second PCR, run for about 7 to 12 cycles, which used a sample-barcoded 5' primer along with a J-beta primer mix. The study obtained at least 2.5 million CDR3-containing paired-end reads from every sample. TCRdb reprocessed the 5' RACE reads via MiXCR and lists one record per CDR3 protein. The sample has 800,000 to 950,000 distinct CDR3 sequences; approximately 32% are singletons. As concerns this clonotype: A much larger clone sits a single nucleotide away, making a read error possible.

Healthy Caucasians from Russia aged about 6 to 95 served as donors. In addition, the sample was reused for a study of T cells of mothers and their children. That report notes: Both sample barcodes and 2-4 random nucleotides came from the M1S primer of the second PCR. Biologically related mothers and children overlapped slightly more than unrelated pairs, a non-significant difference.

This chain connects TRBV29-1 to TRBJ2-7; D gene unclear. The clonotype originates from a woman in her forties in good health. The sample comprised blood. The DNA for the CDR3 is TGCGGCGTTGAGTCAGTTTCCTACGAGCAGTACTTC. It specifies CGVESVSYEQYF.